This T cell receptor beta chain was found in a study of cytomegalovirus exposure and HLA in healthy donors. General observations from the study: The authors enumerated around 150 TCR beta chains as linked to cytomegalovirus.

The assay was immunoSEQ multiplex PCR, and TCRdb's table has in-frame clones only and misses some. The table lists approximately 230,000 clones, 87% of them singletons. CDR1 and CDR2 (germline): SNHLY, FYNNEI. V lost 6 bases to trimming and J lost 2 bases, with 10 bases between them. CDR3 length: 14 residues. On this clone itself: The antigen is unknown.

The clonotype originates from a man aged 18-30 years in good health and CMV-seropositive. The material sequenced was PBMCs. The chain couples TRBV2 to TRBJ2-2; D possibly corresponds to TRBD2 (6 bases). CDR3 residues: CASRRDFNTGELFF. DNA of the CDR3: TGTGCCAGCAGGAGGGACTTTAACACCGGGGAGCTGTTTTTT.